A single sample is the source of the 27 T cell receptor beta chains below, sequenced in a study of radiation and T cells in renal cell carcinoma. TCRdb's copy holds only in-frame clones and misses some; the assay was immunoSEQ multiplex PCR. This table has around 86,000 clones, around 86% appearing once. Noted time point: blood 2 weeks post-SBRT. The treatment was: 15 Gy SBRT to primary tumor, nephrectomy 4 weeks later. The sequencing used blood, collected from a patient whose treatment included radiotherapy and nephrectomy. These receptors were obtained from a woman in her 50s with renal cell carcinoma.

The chain is built from TRBV14 and TRBJ2-7, with D perhaps assigned TRBD1 or TRBD2 (5 bases each). This CDR3 is built from 15 residues. With 5 bases removed from V and 3 bases from J, the gap between germline ends came to 17 bases. CDR1 and CDR2 from the germline V gene are SGHDN and FVKESK. The CDR3 spells CASSFGTLPYYEQYF. Written as DNA, the CDR3 is TGTGCCAGCAGCTTTGGGACCCTTCCATACTACGAGCAGTACTTC.

J is TRBJ1-2 and V is TRBV6-1, with D maybe TRBD1 (6 bases). CDR1 MNHNS and CDR2 SASEGT come from the germline V gene. With 5 bases removed from V and 6 bases from J, the gap between germline ends came to 16 bases. The CDR3 contains 14 residues. The CDR3 DNA reads as TGTGCCAGCAGTACTACCTGGAGGGGGAATGGCTACACCTTC. Translation: CASSTTWRGNGYTF.

The chain uses TRBV7-9 and TRBJ1-5, with 8 bases matching TRBD1. Germline V gene sequence: CDR1 SEHNR, CDR2 FQNEAQ (reference sequence). With 7 bases clipped from V and 4 bases from J, the junction kept 3 bases outside the gene matches. The CDR3 is 13 amino acids. CDR3: CASTTGGNQPQHF. The CDR3 DNA is TGTGCCAGCACCACAGGGGGGAATCAGCCCCAGCATTTT.

The rearrangement uses TRBV29-1 and TRBJ2-7, with D possibly being TRBD1 (6 bases). Germline values: CDR1 SQVTM, CDR2 ANQGSEA. V was trimmed by 6 bases and J by 3 bases, leaving 21 bases between them. The CDR3 contains 15 residues. The chain's CDR3 is CSVPLPRKGGYEQYF. CDR3 nucleotides: TGCAGCGTCCCCCTCCCGAGGAAAGGGGGCTACGAGCAGTACTTC.

The CDR3 is CASRFQGLGTEAFF. In DNA form, the CDR3 reads TGTGCCAGCAGATTTCAGGGACTTGGGACTGAAGCTTTCTTT. The V gene is TRBV28, the J gene TRBJ1-1; D might be TRBD1 (5 bases). Trimming took 6 bases from V and 5 from J, leaving 16 bases between them. Germline CDR1 is MDHEN and CDR2 is SYDVKM. The CDR3 sequence is 14 residues long.

The J gene is TRBJ2-1, the V gene TRBV4-2; 7 bases match TRBD2. In germline, CDR1 is LGHNA, CDR2 YNFKEQ. With 3 bases clipped from V and 6 bases from J, the junction kept 5 bases outside the gene matches. There are 14 residues in the CDR3. CDR3 sequence (DNA): TGTGCCAGCAGCCATAAATTAGCGGGCAATGAGCAGTTCTTC. Translated, it gives CASSHKLAGNEQFF.

This chain uses TRBV6-5 with TRBJ1-5; unclear D gene. The CDR3 is made up of 15 amino acids. Trimming took 4 bases from V and 1 from J, leaving 11 bases between them. Germline CDR1 is MNHEY and CDR2 is SVGAGI. CDR3 coding DNA: TGTGCCAGCAGTTTGACACATTTGAGCAATCAGCCCCAGCATTTT. It translates to CASSLTHLSNQPQHF.

V is TRBV5-1 and J is TRBJ2-1; the D gene is possibly TRBD1 (6 bases). This CDR3 spans 17 amino acids. V lost 2 bases and J 0 bases, leaving 15 bases between the germline ends. Germline V gene lookup returns CDR1 SGHRS and CDR2 YFSETQ. The CDR3 sequence is CASSFPPGQSSYNEQFF. CDR3 in DNA: TGCGCCAGCAGCTTTCCCCCGGGACAAAGCTCCTACAATGAGCAGTTCTTC. Supplemented by reference TRBV5-1 and TRBJ2-1, the full variable domain reads KAGVTQTPRYLIKTRGQQVTLSCSPISGHRSVSWYQQTPGQGLQFLFEYFSETQRNKGNFPGRFSGRQFSNSRSEMNVSTLELGDSALYLCASSFPPGQSSYNEQFFGPGTRLTVL.

The chain recombines TRBV18 with TRBJ2-3; D is possibly TRBD1 or TRBD2 (5 bases each). Germline assignment: CDR1 KGHSH and CDR2 LQKENI. V was shortened by 3 bases and J by 3 bases, with 16 bases between the two germline ends. CDR3 length equals 16 residues. The CDR3 loop is CASSPGPPGQTDTQYF. DNA of the CDR3: TGTGCCAGCTCACCGGGACCACCCGGGCAAACAGATACGCAGTATTTT. Using reference TRBV18 and TRBJ2-3 for the parts outside the CDR3, the full variable domain is NAGVMQNPRHLVRRRGQEARLRCSPMKGHSHVYWYRQLPEEGLKFMVYLQKENIIDESGMPKERFSAEFPKEGPSILRIQQVVRGDSAAYFCASSPGPPGQTDTQYFGPGTRLTVL.

The V and J genes are TRBV6-5 and TRBJ1-2; no clear D gene. The CDR3 spans 13 residues. Germline CDR1 and CDR2: MNHEY and SVGAGI. The V and J ends lost 9 bases and 4 bases respectively, with 15 bases between them. The CDR3: CASTDGGFYGYTF. CDR3 nucleotide sequence: TGTGCCAGTACCGACGGCGGATTCTATGGCTACACCTTC.

The chain links TRBV5-1 to TRBJ2-1; D unclear. V was clipped by 1 base and J by 6 bases, with 11 bases between them. Germline CDR1 reads SGHRS; CDR2 reads YFSETQ. The CDR3 is 14 amino acids. The CDR3 loop reads CASSLWLGSNEQFF. The CDR3 DNA is TGCGCCAGCAGCTTGTGGCTAGGAAGCAATGAGCAGTTCTTC. Combining the CDR3 with reference TRBV5-1 and TRBJ2-1 gives the whole variable domain KAGVTQTPRYLIKTRGQQVTLSCSPISGHRSVSWYQQTPGQGLQFLFEYFSETQRNKGNFPGRFSGRQFSNSRSEMNVSTLELGDSALYLCASSLWLGSNEQFFGPGTRLTVL.

This chain's CDR3 is CASSLMVQETQYF. CDR3 bases: TGTGCCAGCAGTTTAATGGTCCAAGAGACCCAGTACTTC. The chain joins TRBV27 to TRBJ2-5; D is unresolved. Germline V lookup: CDR1 MNHEY, CDR2 SMNVEV (reference sequence). V lost 2 bases and J 1 base, leaving 5 bases between the germline ends. The CDR3 loop spans 13 amino acids.

The chain has TRBV5-1 and TRBJ2-7, with 9 bases identical to TRBD2. Trimming at V came to 0 bases and at J to 4 bases, leaving 8 bases not matched to a gene. The CDR3 sequence is 16 residues long. Germline V lookup: CDR1 SGHRS, CDR2 YFSETQ. CDR3 DNA: TGCGCCAGCAGCTTGGATGGCGGGAGGGCGGCATACGAGCAGTACTTC. Protein: CASSLDGGRAAYEQYF.

The chain links TRBV10-2 to TRBJ2-7, with D perhaps TRBD1 (6 bases). CDR3 length: 14 residues. Germline V CDR1 and CDR2: WSHSY, SAAADI. Deletions cut 6 bases from V and 0 bases from J, with 12 bases between. The CDR3 region is CASRGHPYSYEQYF. In nucleotides, the CDR3 is TGCGCCAGCAGGGGACACCCCTACTCCTACGAGCAGTACTTC.

This clone was recorded a few times. A junction boundary mismatches the germline segment, possibly from a read error. This chain uses TRBV4-3 with TRBJ1-1; D unclear. The germline gives CDR1 LGHNA, CDR2 YSLEER. The CDR3 runs 15 residues. CDR3 sequence reads: CASSQGASVNAEAFF. DNA for the CDR3: TGCGCCAGCAGCCAAGGAGCTTCCGTGAACGCTGAAGCTTTCTTT.

Comments on this clone: The sample contains more than one DNA sequence encoding this CDR3. This chain uses TRBV6-1 with TRBJ2-5; 8 nucleotides align to TRBD1. The CDR3 has 14 amino acids. J gave up 2 bases and V 2 bases, and 1 base lay outside the gene matches. The germline V gene has CDR1 MNHNS and CDR2 SASEGT. CDR3 sequence reads: CASSETGGQETQYF. The CDR3 DNA reads TGTGCCAGCAGTGAAACAGGGGGGCAAGAGACCCAGTACTTC.

V is TRBV19 and J is TRBJ2-7; 7 positions agree with TRBD1. The ends lost 5 bases at V and 6 bases at J; junction bases unmatched: 13. There are 15 residues in the CDR3. Germline CDR1 and CDR2: LNHDA and SQIVND (reference sequence). The CDR3: CASSHSGGQPSEQYF. CDR3 in DNA: TGTGCCAGTAGTCACAGTGGGGGACAGCCTTCCGAGCAGTACTTC.

The chain couples TRBV14 to TRBJ2-5, with a possible D match to TRBD1 (5 bases). Matching the DNA end better, TRBJ2-7 makes the J call doubtful. From germline, CDR1 is SGHDN and CDR2 FVKESK. This CDR3 spans 13 amino acids. CDR3 sequence (DNA): TGTGCCAGCAGCCAAGGAAGGGGCTACGAGCAGTACTTC. This translates into CASSQGRGYEQYF.

The CDR3 DNA sequence: TGTGCCAGCAGTAAAACCGGGACTTCGCAGTTCTTC. This sequence encodes CASSKTGTSQFF. The genes are TRBV5-6 and TRBJ2-1, with D perhaps TRBD2 (6 bases). V lost 5 bases, J lost 12 bases, and 15 bases lay in between. Germline CDR1 reads SGHDT; CDR2 reads YYEEEE. The CDR3 is made up of 12 amino acids.

J is TRBJ2-2 and V is TRBV18, with 7 bases identical to TRBD1. The CDR3 extends over 17 amino acids. V was pared by 1 base and J by 4 bases, with 9 bases of the junction left unmatched. Germline CDR1 and CDR2: KGHSH and LQKENI. CDR3: CASSPRLGQETTGELFF. CDR3 nucleotides: TGTGCCAGCTCACCACGGCTCGGACAGGAGACCACCGGGGAGCTGTTTTTT.

The chain joins TRBV27 to TRBJ2-1; 7 bases match TRBD1. After removal of 5 bases from V and 2 bases from J, the junction contained 6 bases not matched to a gene. Germline V lookup: CDR1 MNHEY, CDR2 SMNVEV (reference sequence). The CDR3 runs to 15 residues. The CDR3 protein is CASSPGTATYNEQFF. In DNA, the CDR3 is TGTGCCAGCAGTCCCGGGACAGCGACCTACAATGAGCAGTTCTTC.

V and J are TRBV4-2 and TRBJ2-3; D unresolved. Trimming cost V 1 base and J 6 bases, with 8 bases left between them. The CDR3 contains 13 residues. Germline loops: CDR1 LGHNA, CDR2 YNFKEQ. Here the CDR3 DNA reads TGTGCCAGCAGCCAAGGGTCTCAGGATACGCAGTATTTT. Translation gives CASSQGSQDTQYF.

The chain uses TRBV7-9 and TRBJ2-2; D not resolved. Deletions cut 2 bases from V and 0 bases from J, with 10 bases between. Germline CDR1 and CDR2: SEHNR and FQNEAQ (reference sequence). The CDR3 runs 16 residues. CDR3 sequence reads: CASSLSQISNTGELFF. The CDR3 nucleotides are TGTGCCAGCAGCTTATCGCAGATATCGAACACCGGGGAGCTGTTTTTT.

This clone was seen once. The gene calls are TRBV9 and TRBJ1-2; D remains ambiguous. V shed 2 bases and J shed 3 bases, with 17 bases lying between them. Germline CDR1 is SGDLS and CDR2 is YYNGEE. The CDR3 length is 16 residues. The CDR3 region is CASSVFSEVLDYGYTF. CDR3 DNA sequence: TGTGCCAGCAGCGTTTTTTCCGAGGTCCTCGACTATGGCTACACCTTC.

The V gene is TRBV19, the J gene TRBJ1-1, with 7 positions matching TRBD1. Germline trimming cut 3 bases from V and 3 bases from J; bases unmatched to any gene: 13. The germline CDR1 and CDR2 sequences are LNHDA and SQIVND (reference sequence). The CDR3 sequence is 17 residues long. CDR3 sequence reads: CASSIQGVIDPDTEAFF. The CDR3, as DNA: TGTGCCAGTAGTATTCAGGGGGTCATTGATCCAGACACTGAAGCTTTCTTT. Supplemented by reference TRBV19 and TRBJ1-1, the full variable domain reads DGGITQSPKYLFRKEGQNVTLSCEQNLNHDAMYWYRQDPGQGLRLIYYSQIVNDFQKGDIAEGYSVSREKKESFPLTVTSAQKNPTAFYLCASSIQGVIDPDTEAFFGQGTRLTVV.

The genes are TRBV7-2 and TRBJ2-1; D perhaps matches TRBD2 (5 bases). The CDR3 is 14 residues long. Germline V lookup: CDR1 SGHTA, CDR2 FQGNSA. Trimming shortened V by 1 base and J by 10 bases, and 14 bases separated the two germline ends. The CDR3 protein is CASSLDGETKEQFF. The CDR3 region has the DNA TGTGCCAGCAGCTTAGACGGGGAAACTAAGGAGCAGTTCTTC.

The V call is TRBV6-1, the J call TRBJ1-4, with D tentatively TRBD1 (5 bases). CDR3 size: 17 residues. The V end lost 4 bases, the J end lost 4 bases, and 19 bases lay between the germline ends. In germline, CDR1 is MNHNS, CDR2 SASEGT. The CDR3 DNA reads TGTGCCAGCAGTGGGACCCTAGAGTGGGGCTTTAATGAAAAACTGTTTTTT. This gives the protein CASSGTLEWGFNEKLFF.